The 24 T cell receptor beta chains presented below share a single source sample, sequenced in a study of T cells in localized non-small cell lung cancer. Produced via immunoSEQ multiplex PCR; TCRdb's table is partial and in-frame only. The data show around 64,000 clones, roughly 81% seen once. The source was PBMCs, collected before any cancer treatment. These receptors were taken from a man aged 35 to 69 with stage II lung adenocarcinoma.

This chain uses TRBV4-1 with TRBJ1-3; D is unresolved. The germline gives CDR1 MGHRA, CDR2 YSYEKL. The CDR3 covers 16 residues. V dropped 1 base and J dropped 0 bases, with 10 bases sitting between them. CDR3 amino acids: CASSQGVAASGNTIYF. The DNA of the CDR3 is TGCGCCAGCAGCCAAGGGGTCGCCGCCTCTGGAAACACCATATATTTT.

The chain links TRBV14 to TRBJ2-7, with 10 bases that match TRBD1. The CDR3 runs to 16 residues. Looked up from germline, CDR1 is SGHDN and CDR2 is FVKESK. V lost 4 bases to trimming and J lost 3 bases; unmatched junction nucleotides: 9. CDR3 nucleotide sequence: TGTGCCAGCAGCCCGGGACAGGGGATCGCGTTCTACGAGCAGTACTTC. This codes for CASSPGQGIAFYEQYF.

This clone has just a few counts. The rearrangement joins TRBV27 to TRBJ1-2, with 7 bases lining up with TRBD1. Trimming took 5 bases from V and 2 from J; bases not matched to a gene: 5. CDR3 length: 14 amino acids. Germline lookup yields CDR1 MNHEY and CDR2 SMNVEV (reference sequence). This CDR3 is CASSPWDSNYGYTF. The CDR3 coding sequence is TGTGCCAGCAGTCCTTGGGACAGCAACTATGGCTACACCTTC.

The V and J genes are TRBV5-4 and TRBJ2-5; perhaps TRBD2 as D (5 bases). Trimming removed 0 bases at V and 4 bases at J, with 19 bases between. The CDR3 loop spans 17 amino acids. Germline CDR1 SGHNT, CDR2 YYREEE (reference sequence). The CDR3 DNA reads as TGTGCCAGCAGCTTGGGCCTGGACTCTTTAGGGCGAGAGACCCAGTACTTC. Its protein is CASSLGLDSLGRETQYF.

The chain combines TRBV7-9 with TRBJ1-1; a possible D gene is TRBD1 (6 bases). CDR3 length: 14 residues. V lost 2 bases and J lost 1, with 8 bases in between. Germline lookup yields CDR1 SEHNR and CDR2 FQNEAQ (reference sequence). The CDR3 sequence is CASSLQGTNTEAFF. CDR3 DNA sequence: TGTGCCAGCAGCTTACAGGGGACGAACACTGAAGCTTTCTTT.

The V call is TRBV11-3, the J call TRBJ2-3, with D maybe TRBD2 (5 bases). Germline CDR1 reads SGHNT; CDR2 reads YENEEA. CDR3 size: 13 residues. Trimming stripped 7 bases from V and 0 bases from J, with 8 bases between. This chain's CDR3 is CASTLESTDTQYF. The CDR3 nucleotides are TGTGCCAGCACACTAGAGAGCACAGATACGCAGTATTTT.

V gene TRBV19 combines with J gene TRBJ1-5; D is undetermined. V lost 5 bases and J 0 bases, leaving 11 bases between the germline ends. Germline V gene data show CDR1 as LNHDA and CDR2 as SQIVND (reference sequence). The CDR3 spans 15 residues. CDR3 bases: TGTGCCAGTAGTTTTAAAGGGAATAGCAATCAGCCCCAGCATTTT. This translates into CASSFKGNSNQPQHF.

Comment on this clone: One end of the junction varies from germline; a read error may be responsible. J is TRBJ1-1 and V is TRBV7-2, with D unresolved. The CDR3 loop spans 11 amino acids. Germline CDR1 SGHTA, CDR2 FQGNSA. The CDR3 loop reads CASSLGYWAVF. The CDR3 DNA is TGTGCCAGCAGCTTAGGATATTGGGCCGTGTTT.

The rearrangement uses TRBV6-4 and TRBJ2-7, with 8 nucleotides matching TRBD1. Germline-derived CDR1 and CDR2 are MRHNA and SNTAGT. Germline trimming cut 0 bases from V and 3 bases from J; bases unmatched to any gene: 7. This CDR3 contains 16 residues. CDR3 sequence (DNA): TGTGCCAGCAGTGACTCGATCGACAGGGGCGACTACGAGCAGTACTTC. Encoded protein: CASSDSIDRGDYEQYF.

V usage is TRBV6-1 and J usage is TRBJ1-5, with unresolved D. The CDR3 has 14 residues. Germline CDR1 is MNHNS and CDR2 is SASEGT. V lost 6 bases and J 7 bases, leaving 16 bases between the germline ends. For the CDR3, the DNA is TGTGCCAGCAGGGAGGGCCCATGGGGACAGCCCCAGCATTTT. This codes for CASREGPWGQPQHF.

The chain links TRBV15 to TRBJ2-5, with D hard to call. The germline gives CDR1 LNHNV, CDR2 YYDKDF (reference sequence). V was cut by 2 bases and J by 7 bases, with 17 bases left in between. The CDR3 spans 15 residues. CDR3 protein: CATSRPDVGSGTQYF. Here the CDR3 DNA reads TGTGCCACCAGCAGACCAGACGTGGGGTCGGGGACCCAGTACTTC.

The chain couples TRBV7-9 to TRBJ1-1; D is undetermined. The length of the CDR3 is 13 residues. V dropped 1 base and J dropped 7 bases, with 10 bases sitting between them. Looked up from germline, CDR1 is SEHNR and CDR2 is FQNEAQ (reference sequence). CDR3: CASSLVPDLEAFF. The CDR3 DNA reads as TGTGCCAGCAGCTTAGTACCGGACCTTGAAGCTTTCTTT.

The genes are TRBV19 and TRBJ2-7; D gene ambiguous. Germline CDR1 and CDR2: LNHDA and SQIVND (reference sequence). This CDR3 spans 13 amino acids. V lost 3 bases and J lost 6, with 12 bases in between. The CDR3 nucleotides read TGTGCCAGTAGTATTTTACCTTCTCGCGAGCAGTACTTC. This gives the protein CASSILPSREQYF.

This rearrangement joins TRBV7-9 to TRBJ2-5, with D perhaps matching TRBD1 (5 bases). CDR3 length: 16 amino acids. CDR1 and CDR2 from the germline V gene are SEHNR and FQNEAQ (reference sequence). Between the trimmed V and J ends, which lost 1 base and 3 bases, there was a span of 15 bases. The CDR3 loop reads CASSLGRLQVKETQYF. CDR3 DNA sequence: TGTGCCAGCAGCTTAGGCCGGCTACAGGTCAAAGAGACCCAGTACTTC.

The chain uses TRBV6-5 and TRBJ1-5; D uncertain. The CDR3 is 13 residues long. V was shortened by 7 bases and J by 9 bases, with 16 bases between the two germline ends. Germline loops: CDR1 MNHEY, CDR2 SVGAGI. The CDR3 reads CASKTRDIGPQHF. The CDR3 DNA sequence: TGTGCCAGCAAAACCAGAGATATAGGGCCCCAGCATTTT.

A few counts support this clone. V and J are TRBV9 and TRBJ1-1; no definite D call. Trimming took off 1 base at V and 0 bases at J, with 4 bases between the two ends. The CDR3 is 13 amino acids. The germline V gene encodes CDR1 SGDLS and CDR2 YYNGEE. The CDR3: CASSVYLNTEAFF. CDR3 nucleotide sequence: TGTGCCAGCAGCGTATACCTGAACACTGAAGCTTTCTTT.

This clone was counted a few times. The chain combines TRBV9 with TRBJ2-3; D possibly matches TRBD1 or TRBD2 (5 bases each). The CDR3 contains 13 residues. CDR1 SGDLS and CDR2 YYNGEE come from the germline V gene. The V end was cut by 0 bases, the J end by 6 bases, with 8 bases between. The CDR3 protein is CASSVVWGDTQYF. The CDR3 DNA is TGTGCCAGCAGCGTAGTTTGGGGGGATACGCAGTATTTT.

This clone was detected only once. The genes are TRBV5-8 and TRBJ1-5; 10 bases are shared with TRBD1. Germline values: CDR1 SGHTS, CDR2 YDEGEE. J was trimmed by 1 base and V by 4 bases; bases with no gene match: 5. This CDR3 contains 16 residues. The CDR3 DNA follows: TGTGCCAGCAGCAAGACAGGGGGCAGGAGCAATCAGCCCCAGCATTTT. Translation: CASSKTGGRSNQPQHF. Together with reference TRBV5-8 and TRBJ1-5, the CDR3 gives the full variable domain: EAGVTQSPTHLIKTRGQQATLRCSPISGHTSVYWYQQALGLGLQFLLWYDEGEERNRGNFPPRFSGRQFPNYSSELNVNALELEDSALYLCASSKTGGRSNQPQHFGDGTRLSIL.

This clone has a single count. The rearrangement links TRBV6-6 to TRBJ1-1, with a weak D call TRBD1 (5 bases). Trimming took off 2 bases at V and 5 bases at J, with 15 bases between the two ends. Germline V gene lookup returns CDR1 MNHNY and CDR2 SVGAGI (reference sequence). CDR3 length: 15 amino acids. The CDR3: CASSYRPGTETEAFF. The CDR3 bases are TGTGCCAGCAGTTACCGGCCGGGGACGGAAACTGAAGCTTTCTTT.

V usage is TRBV5-4 and J usage is TRBJ1-1; 10 nucleotides align to TRBD1. In germline, CDR1 is SGHNT, CDR2 YYREEE (reference sequence). The V gene end was trimmed by 4 bases and the J gene end by 5 bases; junction bases not matched to a gene: 8. CDR3 length: 15 amino acids. This CDR3 is CASSLGQGQGTEAFF. CDR3 in DNA: TGTGCCAGCAGCCTGGGACAGGGGCAAGGGACTGAAGCTTTCTTT.

Here the CDR3 DNA reads TGTGCCAGTAGTATAGCCCCAGGGGTTGAGACCCAGTACTTC. Protein sequence: CASSIAPGVETQYF. The V call is TRBV19, the J call TRBJ2-5; a possible D gene is TRBD1 (6 bases). Germline CDR1 is LNHDA and CDR2 is SQIVND (reference sequence). The CDR3 runs to 14 residues. V was pared by 1 base and J by 5 bases, with 11 bases between.

The rearrangement uses TRBV7-2 and TRBJ2-5; 8 bases are a match to TRBD2. CDR1 is SGHTA, CDR2 FQGNSA, per germline. The CDR3 has 14 residues. The V segment lost 1 base and the J segment 5 bases; nucleotides outside the gene matches: 3. CDR3 residues: CASSLDGGRETQYF. DNA for the CDR3: TGTGCCAGCAGCTTAGACGGCGGGAGGGAGACCCAGTACTTC.

The chain links TRBV19 to TRBJ2-2; possible D gene TRBD2, 5 bases. The V and J ends lost 8 bases and 4 bases respectively, with 14 bases between them. The CDR3 covers 14 residues. Germline CDR1 LNHDA, CDR2 SQIVND (reference sequence). The CDR3 reads CASFRGEGTGELFF. CDR3 DNA sequence: TGTGCCAGTTTCCGCGGCGAGGGCACCGGGGAGCTGTTTTTT.

The chain combines TRBV5-1 with TRBJ1-1, with 7 bases that match TRBD1. Per germline, CDR1 SGHRS and CDR2 YFSETQ. The CDR3 is 14 residues long. Unmatched junction bases numbered 9, after V lost 2 bases and J lost 8 bases. Here the CDR3 reads CASSLALQGSEAFF. Written as DNA, the CDR3 is TGCGCCAGCAGCTTAGCCTTACAGGGGTCGGAAGCTTTCTTT.